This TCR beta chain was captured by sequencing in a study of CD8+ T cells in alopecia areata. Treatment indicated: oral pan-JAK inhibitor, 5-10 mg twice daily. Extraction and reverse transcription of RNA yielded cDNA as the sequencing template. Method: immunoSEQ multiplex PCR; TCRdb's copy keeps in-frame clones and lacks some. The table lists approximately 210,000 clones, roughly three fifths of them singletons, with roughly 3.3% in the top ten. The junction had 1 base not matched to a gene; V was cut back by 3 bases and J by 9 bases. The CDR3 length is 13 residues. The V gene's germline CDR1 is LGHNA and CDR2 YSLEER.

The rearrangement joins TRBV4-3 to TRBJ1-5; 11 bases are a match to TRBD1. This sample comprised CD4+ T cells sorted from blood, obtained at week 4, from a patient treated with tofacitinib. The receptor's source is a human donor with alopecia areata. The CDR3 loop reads CASSQDRGRPQHF. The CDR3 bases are TGCGCCAGCAGCCAGGACAGGGGGCGGCCCCAGCATTTT.